A single sample is the source of the 7 T cell receptor beta chains below, sequenced in a study of cytomegalovirus exposure and HLA in healthy donors. The data were produced by immunoSEQ multiplex PCR, yet TCRdb's version contains in-frame clones alone and is incomplete. The table has some 84,000 clones, roughly 88% seen once. Sequenced: PBMCs. The source is a man aged 30 to 39 in good health and CMV-seronegative.

This clone has just one count. The chain combines TRBV27 with TRBJ2-5; possible D gene TRBD2, 6 bases. The CDR3 is 14 residues long. V gave up 0 bases and J gave up 9 bases, with 14 bases separating them. Germline CDR1 MNHEY, CDR2 SMNVEV (reference sequence). The CDR3 here is CASSLSGGGGSQYF. In DNA form, the CDR3 reads TGTGCCAGCAGTTTATCGGGCGGAGGAGGGTCCCAGTACTTC.

CDR3 DNA: TGTGCCAGCAGCTTTTCCACGAACACCGGGGAGCTGTTTTTT. Encoded protein: CASSFSTNTGELFF. This sequence joins TRBV5-6 and TRBJ2-2; the D is unclear. V was trimmed by 2 bases and J by 0 bases, leaving 5 bases between them. CDR1 is SGHDT, CDR2 YYEEEE, per germline. The CDR3 covers 14 residues.

J is TRBJ2-7 and V is TRBV6-5; 8 positions match TRBD2. This CDR3 is 14 amino acids long. Germline trimming cut 5 bases from V and 6 bases from J; bases unmatched to any gene: 9. The germline V gene has CDR1 MNHEY and CDR2 SVGAGI. In DNA, the CDR3 is TGTGCCAGCAGTACCCCGGGACTAGGGCGCGAGCAGTACTTC. Protein sequence: CASSTPGLGREQYF.

This chain links TRBV7-9 with TRBJ2-4; D might be TRBD1 (6 bases). Germline CDR1 and CDR2: SEHNR and FQNEAQ (reference sequence). Trimming shortened V by 1 base and J by 6 bases, and 16 bases separated the two germline ends. This CDR3 comprises 16 residues. The CDR3 DNA is TGTGCCAGCAGCTTAGGTCCCTCAGGGGACGGAAACATTCAGTACTTC. It translates to CASSLGPSGDGNIQYF.

The genes are TRBV1 and TRBJ2-7; the listed D gene, TRBD2, was not tested against the DNA. TRBV1 is a pseudogene segment. This CDR3 has 13 residues. CDR3 coding DNA: TGCACCAGCAACGCGGAGAGCTCCTACGAGCAGTACTTC. Its protein is CTSNAESSYEQYF.

This clone occurred once. V is TRBV9 and J is TRBJ1-1, with 11 nucleotides matching TRBD1. V lost 2 bases and J lost 5; bases outside the gene matches: 5. CDR1 is SGDLS and CDR2 is YYNGEE in the germline V gene. The length of the CDR3 is 15 residues. The CDR3 here is CASSVYRDRGTEAFF. The CDR3 nucleotides are TGTGCCAGCAGCGTGTACCGGGACAGGGGGACTGAAGCTTTCTTT.

J is TRBJ1-5 and V is TRBV4-1; D unclear. The germline V gene encodes CDR1 MGHRA and CDR2 YSYEKL. Trimming took 1 base from V and 2 from J, leaving 18 bases between them. The CDR3 is made up of 18 amino acids. Here the CDR3 reads CASSQGRLEARGNQPQHF. CDR3 bases: TGCGCCAGCAGCCAAGGTCGCTTGGAGGCGAGGGGCAATCAGCCCCAGCATTTT.